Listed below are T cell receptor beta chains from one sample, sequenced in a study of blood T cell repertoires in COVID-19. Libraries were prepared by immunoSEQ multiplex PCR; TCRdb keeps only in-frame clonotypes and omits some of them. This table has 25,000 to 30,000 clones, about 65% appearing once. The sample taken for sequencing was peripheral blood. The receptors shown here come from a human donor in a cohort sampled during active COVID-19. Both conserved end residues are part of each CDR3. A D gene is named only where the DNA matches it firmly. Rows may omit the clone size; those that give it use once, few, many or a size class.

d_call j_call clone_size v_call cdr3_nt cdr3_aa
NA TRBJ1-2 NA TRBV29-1 TGCAGCGTTGAAGACATGTTCTATGGCTACACCTTC CSVEDMFYGYTF
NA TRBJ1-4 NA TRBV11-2 TGTGCCAGCAGCTTTAGGGGGAACCCTAATGAAAAACTGTTTTTT CASSFRGNPNEKLFF
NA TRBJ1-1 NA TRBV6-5 TGTGCCAGCAGGGACTTAATGAACACTGAAGCTTTCTTT CASRDLMNTEAFF
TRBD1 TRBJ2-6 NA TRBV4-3 TGCGCCAGCAGCCAATTCTCGGGACAGGGGAAAAGTGGGGCCAACGTCCTGACTTTC CASSQFSGQGKSGANVLTF
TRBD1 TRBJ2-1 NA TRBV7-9 TGTGCCAGCAGCCGAGGGGGCACGTGGGGTGAGCAGTTCTTC CASSRGGTWGEQFF
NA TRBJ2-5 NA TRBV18 TGTGCCAGCTCACAAGAACAGCAAGAGACCCAGTACTTC CASSQEQQETQYF
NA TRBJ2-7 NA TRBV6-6 TGTGCCAGCAGCCCACCCGGACTTTACGAGCAGTACTTC CASSPPGLYEQYF
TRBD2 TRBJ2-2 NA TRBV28 TGTGCCAGCAGAGAACTAGCGGGAGGGCAAATTAACACCGGGGAGCTGTTTTTT CASRELAGGQINTGELFF
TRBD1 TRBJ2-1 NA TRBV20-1 TGCAGTGCGGGACAGGGGGATGAGCAGTTCTTC CSAGQGDEQFF
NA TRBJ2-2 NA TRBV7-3 TGTGCCAGCAGCCCCGTCGGTACCGGGGAGCTGTTTTTT CASSPVGTGELFF
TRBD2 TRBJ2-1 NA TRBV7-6 TGTGCCAGCAGCTCCTGGAGCGGGAGCTCCTACAATGAGCAGTTCTTC CASSSWSGSSYNEQFF
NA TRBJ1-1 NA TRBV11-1 TGTGCCAGCTCAAGGGTACAGGGGAACACTGAAGCTTTCTTT CASSRVQGNTEAFF
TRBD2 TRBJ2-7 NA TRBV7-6 TGTGCCAGCAGCGCCGGACTAGCGGATTACTACGAGCAGTACTTC CASSAGLADYYEQYF
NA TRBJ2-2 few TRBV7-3 TGTGCCAGCAGTCCGGGACTCACGAACACCGGGGAGCTGTTTTTT CASSPGLTNTGELFF
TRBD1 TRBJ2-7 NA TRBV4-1 TGCGCCAGCAGCCAAGCGGGACAGGGCACCTACGAGCAGTACTTC CASSQAGQGTYEQYF
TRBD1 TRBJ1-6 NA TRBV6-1 TGTGCCAGCAGTGAGGGACAGGAACTTTCACCCCTCCACTTT CASSEGQELSPLHF
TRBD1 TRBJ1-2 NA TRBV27 TGTGCCAGCAGTTTAAGACAGGGTAACTATGGCTACACCTTC CASSLRQGNYGYTF
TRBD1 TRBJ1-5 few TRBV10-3 TGTGCCATCAGTGCCGCGACAGGGGAGGATGGCAATCAGCCCCAGCATTTT CAISAATGEDGNQPQHF
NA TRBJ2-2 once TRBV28 TGTGCCAGCAGTTTAAGCTTCAGGGATCCGAACACCGGGGAGCTGTTTTTT CASSLSFRDPNTGELFF
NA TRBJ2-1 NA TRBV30 TGTGCCTGGGAAAGGGGATATGAGCAGTTCTTC CAWERGYEQFF
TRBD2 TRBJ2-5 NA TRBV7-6 TGTGCCAGCAGCTTATACGTTAGGCGCGGGGGGCAAACCCAGTACTTC CASSLYVRRGGQTQYF
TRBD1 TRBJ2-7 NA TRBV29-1 TGCAGCGTTGAATCTCCAGGACAGGACGAGCAGTACTTC CSVESPGQDEQYF
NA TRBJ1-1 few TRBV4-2 TGTGCCAGCAGCCAAGTAGGACTCAAGCCGAACACTGAAGCTTTCTTT CASSQVGLKPNTEAFF
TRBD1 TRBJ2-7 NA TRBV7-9 TGTGCCAGCAGCCGAAGGGGTGGGGGACAGGGAGCCCACGAGCAGTACTTC CASSRRGGGQGAHEQYF
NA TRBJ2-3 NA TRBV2 TGTGCCAGCAGGGCGCAGGGAAGCACAGATACGCAGTATTTT CASRAQGSTDTQYF
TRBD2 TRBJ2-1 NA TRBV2 TGTGCCAGCGGGCGGGGGGACTCCTACAATGAGCAGTTCTTC CASGRGDSYNEQFF
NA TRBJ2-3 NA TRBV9 TGTGCCAGCAGCGTACGCCCTGGGGCAGGGTCAGATACGCAGTATTTT CASSVRPGAGSDTQYF
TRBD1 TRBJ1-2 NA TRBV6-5 TGTGCCAGCAGTCTGACAGGGGACGGCTACACCTTC CASSLTGDGYTF
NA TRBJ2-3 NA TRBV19 TGTGCCAGTAGTGTATATACCCCAAGGGGAAGGCCGGGAGATACGCAGTATTTT CASSVYTPRGRPGDTQYF
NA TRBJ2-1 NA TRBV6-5 TGTGCCAGCAGAGCCGACAGCTCCTACAATGAGCAGTTCTTC CASRADSSYNEQFF
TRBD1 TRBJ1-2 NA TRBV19 TGTGCCAGTAGTAGAGGGGACAGGGTGAACGGCTACACCTTC CASSRGDRVNGYTF
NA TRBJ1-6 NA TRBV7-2 TGTGCCAGCAGCTTCCGGGGAAAAGATAATTCACCCCTCCACTTT CASSFRGKDNSPLHF
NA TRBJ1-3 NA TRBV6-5 TGTGCCAGCAGTTCAGGGGACTCTGGAAACACCATATATTTT CASSSGDSGNTIYF
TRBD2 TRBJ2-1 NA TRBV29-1 TGCAGCTGGGGTTCCCTAGCGGGGGCCGAGGAGCAGTTCTTC CSWGSLAGAEEQFF
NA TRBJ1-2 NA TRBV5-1 TGCGCCAGCAGCAATCACAGGGTTGCAGCCTATGGCTACACCTTC CASSNHRVAAYGYTF
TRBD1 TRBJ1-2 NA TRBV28 TGTGCCAGCAGTTTGGACAGGGGGCGGTTCTCGGATGGCTACACCTTC CASSLDRGRFSDGYTF
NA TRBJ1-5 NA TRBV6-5 TGTGCCAGCAGTTCCGGGATGCAGCCCCAGCATTTT CASSSGMQPQHF
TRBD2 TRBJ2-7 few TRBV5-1 TGCGCCAGCAGCTGGACTAGCGGGGCCTCCTACGAGCAGTACTTC CASSWTSGASYEQYF
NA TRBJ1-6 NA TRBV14 TGTGCCAGCAGCCAAGAATTGTCGTCACCCCTCCACTTT CASSQELSSPLHF
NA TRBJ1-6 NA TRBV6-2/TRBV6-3 TGTGCCAGCAGTTACGGCGTGGTCCAGGGGTCACCCCTCCACTTT CASSYGVVQGSPLHF
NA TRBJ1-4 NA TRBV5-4 TGTGCCAGCAGCTTCATTGGGGGGGAAAAACTGTTTTTT CASSFIGGEKLFF
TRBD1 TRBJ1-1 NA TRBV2 TGTGCCAGCAGCTTACTCACAGGGGGCCGATCTGAAGCTTTCTTT CASSLLTGGRSEAFF
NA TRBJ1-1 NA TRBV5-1 TGCGCCAGCGCTTTAGGGACACCGAACACTGAAGCTTTCTTT CASALGTPNTEAFF
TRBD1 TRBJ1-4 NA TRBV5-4 TGTGCCAGCAGTCAGGACAGGGGAGGAGAAAAACTGTTTTTT CASSQDRGGEKLFF
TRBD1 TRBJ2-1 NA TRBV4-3 TGCGCCAGCAGCCAAGAAGGGACAGGGACCTACAATGAGCAGTTCTTC CASSQEGTGTYNEQFF
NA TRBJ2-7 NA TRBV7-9 TGTGCCAGCAGCTTAGTCGGGGGGCACTCCTACGAGCAGTACTTC CASSLVGGHSYEQYF
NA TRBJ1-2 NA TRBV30 TGTGCCTGGATGCAGGTCTACTACACCTTC CAWMQVYYTF